This TCR beta chain is from a study of T cells after yellow fever vaccination. Study-level points and caveats: Although most clonotypes did not, a small share appeared in both CD4 and CD8 compartments.

Researchers made TCR cDNA using 5'RACE template switching, and this step added a universal primer site and UMIs. TCRdb fed the 5' RACE reads into MiXCR, producing one record per CDR3 protein. The sample includes 150,000 to 200,000 distinct CDR3 sequences, more than 9.5% of them seen just once. This CDR3 has 12 residues. Germline V gene lookup returns CDR1 SQVTM and CDR2 ANQGSEA. Trimming took off 4 bases at V and 3 bases at J, with 10 bases between the two ends. In regard to this clonotype: The antigen is not known.

The source is a man younger than 35 who received the YFV17D yellow fever vaccine. This chain links TRBV29-1 with TRBJ2-7; D ambiguous. The sample was CD8+ T cells sorted from PBMCs, taken 15 days after the yellow fever booster vaccination. CDR3 residues: CSVGSQIYEQYF. The CDR3 DNA reads TGCAGCGTTGGTTCGCAGATCTACGAGCAGTACTTC.